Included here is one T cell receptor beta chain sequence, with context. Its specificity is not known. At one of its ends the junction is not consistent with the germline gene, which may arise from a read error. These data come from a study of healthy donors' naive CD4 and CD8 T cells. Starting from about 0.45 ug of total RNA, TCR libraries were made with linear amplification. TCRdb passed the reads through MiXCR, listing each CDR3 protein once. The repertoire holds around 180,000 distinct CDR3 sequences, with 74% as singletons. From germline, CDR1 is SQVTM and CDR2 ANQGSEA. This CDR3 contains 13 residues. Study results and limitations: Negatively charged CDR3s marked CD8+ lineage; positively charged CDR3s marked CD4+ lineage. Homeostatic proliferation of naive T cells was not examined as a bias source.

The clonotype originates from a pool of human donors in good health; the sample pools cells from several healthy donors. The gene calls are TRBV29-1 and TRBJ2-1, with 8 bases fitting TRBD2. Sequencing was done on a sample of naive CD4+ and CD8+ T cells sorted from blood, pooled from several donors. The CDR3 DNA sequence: TGCAGCGTTGGTGGCGGGAGGACAAATGAGCAGTTTTTC. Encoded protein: CSVGGGRTNEQFF.